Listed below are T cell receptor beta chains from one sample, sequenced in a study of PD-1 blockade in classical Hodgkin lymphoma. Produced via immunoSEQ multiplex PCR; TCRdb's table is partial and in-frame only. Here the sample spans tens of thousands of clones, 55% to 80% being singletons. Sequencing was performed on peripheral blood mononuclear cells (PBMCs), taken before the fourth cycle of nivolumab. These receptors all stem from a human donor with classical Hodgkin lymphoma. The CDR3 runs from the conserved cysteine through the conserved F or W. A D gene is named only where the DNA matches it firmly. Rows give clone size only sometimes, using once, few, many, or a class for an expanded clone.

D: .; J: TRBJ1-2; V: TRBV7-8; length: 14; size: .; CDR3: CASSLVGTTVGYTF; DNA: TGTGCCAGCAGCTTAGTCGGGACGACTGTAGGCTACACCTTC
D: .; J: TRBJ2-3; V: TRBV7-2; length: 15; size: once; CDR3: CASSPQRAGRDTQYF; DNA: TGTGCCAGCAGCCCCCAGAGAGCGGGTCGAGATACGCAGTATTTT
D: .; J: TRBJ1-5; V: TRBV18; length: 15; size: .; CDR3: CASSPPGLSNQPQHF; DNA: TGTGCCAGCTCACCACCGGGACTCAGCAATCAGCCCCAGCATTTT
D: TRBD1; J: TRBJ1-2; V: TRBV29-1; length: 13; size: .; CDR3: CSVSGQGNYGYTF; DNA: TGCAGCGTTAGTGGACAGGGGAACTATGGCTACACCTTC
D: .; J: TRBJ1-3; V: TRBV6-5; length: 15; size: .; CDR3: CASKPGAGGGNTIYF; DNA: TGTGCCAGCAAACCAGGGGCCGGGGGTGGAAACACCATATATTTT
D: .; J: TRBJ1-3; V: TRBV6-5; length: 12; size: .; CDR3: CASSYDYNTIYF; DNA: TGTGCCAGCAGTTACGATTATAACACCATATATTTT
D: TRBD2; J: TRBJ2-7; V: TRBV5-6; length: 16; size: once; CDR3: CASSSARTSGDYEQYF; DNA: TGTGCCAGCAGCTCGGCCAGGACTAGCGGGGACTACGAGCAGTACTTC
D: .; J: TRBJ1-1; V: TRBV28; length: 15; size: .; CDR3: CASSLSFVLNTEAFF; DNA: TGTGCCAGCAGTTTAAGTTTTGTGTTGAACACTGAAGCTTTCTTT
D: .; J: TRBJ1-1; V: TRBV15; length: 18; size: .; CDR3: CATSARVDARRPNTEAFF; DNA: TGTGCCACCAGCGCTCGGGTGGACGCCCGGCGACCGAACACTGAAGCTTTCTTT
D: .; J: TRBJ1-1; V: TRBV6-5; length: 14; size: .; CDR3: CASSYEIGGTEAFF; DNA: TGTGCCAGCAGTTACGAAATAGGGGGCACTGAAGCTTTCTTT
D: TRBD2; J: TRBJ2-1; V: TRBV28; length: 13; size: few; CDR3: CASRLAGSNEQFF; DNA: TGTGCCAGTAGACTAGCGGGAAGCAATGAGCAGTTCTTC
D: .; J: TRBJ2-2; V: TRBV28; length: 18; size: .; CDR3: CASSLEVGAFANTGELFF; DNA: TGTGCCAGCAGTTTAGAAGTAGGGGCGTTCGCGAACACCGGGGAGCTGTTTTTT
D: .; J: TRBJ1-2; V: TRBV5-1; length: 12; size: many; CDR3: CASSFGQTPGTF; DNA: TGCGCCAGCAGCTTCGGACAGACCCCAGGCACCTTC
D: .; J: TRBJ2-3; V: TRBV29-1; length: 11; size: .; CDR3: CSGGIGDTQYF; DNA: TGCAGCGGGGGCATCGGGGATACGCAGTATTTT
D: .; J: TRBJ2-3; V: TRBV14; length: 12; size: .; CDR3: CASSQVSDTQYF; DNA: TGTGCCAGCAGCCAAGTATCAGATACGCAGTATTTT
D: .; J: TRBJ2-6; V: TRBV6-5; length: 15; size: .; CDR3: CASSYTGTGANVLTF; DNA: TGTGCCAGCAGTTACACAGGGACAGGGGCCAACGTCCTGACTTTC
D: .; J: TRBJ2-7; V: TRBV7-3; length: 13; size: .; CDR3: CASSFGTGYEQYF; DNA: TGTGCCAGCAGTTTCGGTACGGGTTACGAGCAGTACTTC
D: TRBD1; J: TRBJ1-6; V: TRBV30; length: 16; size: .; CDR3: CAWSEFGTGGFSPLHF; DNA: TGTGCCTGGAGTGAATTTGGGACAGGGGGTTTCTCACCCCTCCACTTT
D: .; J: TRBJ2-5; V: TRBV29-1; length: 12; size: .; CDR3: CSVGAWMETQYF; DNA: TGCAGCGTTGGGGCTTGGATGGAGACCCAGTACTTC
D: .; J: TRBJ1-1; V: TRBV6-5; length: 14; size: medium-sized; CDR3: CASTPGRGYTEAFF; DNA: TGTGCCAGCACCCCGGGGAGGGGGTACACTGAAGCTTTCTTT
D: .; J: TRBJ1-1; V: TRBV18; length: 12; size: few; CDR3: CASSNTNTEAFF; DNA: TGTGCCAGCTCGAATACGAACACTGAAGCTTTCTTT
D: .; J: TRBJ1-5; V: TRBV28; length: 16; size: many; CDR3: CASSLWSLQPNQPQHF; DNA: TGTGCCAGCAGTTTATGGTCGCTACAGCCCAATCAGCCCCAGCATTTT
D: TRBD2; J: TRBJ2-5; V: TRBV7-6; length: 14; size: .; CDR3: CASRLAGGQETQYF; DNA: TGTGCCAGCAGACTAGCGGGAGGGCAAGAGACCCAGTACTTC
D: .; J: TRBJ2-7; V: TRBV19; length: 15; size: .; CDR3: CASSPIGQGPYEQYF; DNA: TGTGCCAGTAGCCCCATCGGGCAGGGGCCCTACGAGCAGTACTTC
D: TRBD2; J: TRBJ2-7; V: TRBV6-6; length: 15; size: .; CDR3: CASRPGLAGPYEQYF; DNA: TGTGCCAGCAGACCGGGACTAGCGGGACCCTACGAGCAGTACTTC
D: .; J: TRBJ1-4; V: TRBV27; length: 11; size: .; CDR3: CASGSNEKLFF; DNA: TGTGCCAGTGGGAGTAATGAAAAACTGTTTTTT
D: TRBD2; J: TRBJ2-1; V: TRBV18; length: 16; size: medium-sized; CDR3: CASSSGLAGGYNEQFF; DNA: TGTGCCAGCTCATCAGGACTAGCGGGAGGGTACAATGAGCAGTTCTTC
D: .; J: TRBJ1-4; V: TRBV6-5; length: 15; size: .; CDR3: CASSYWGRGNEKLFF; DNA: TGTGCCAGCAGTTACTGGGGCAGGGGTAATGAAAAACTGTTTTTT
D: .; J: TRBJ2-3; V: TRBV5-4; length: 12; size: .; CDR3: CASSLDTDTQYF; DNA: TGTGCCAGCAGCTTGGACACAGATACGCAGTATTTT
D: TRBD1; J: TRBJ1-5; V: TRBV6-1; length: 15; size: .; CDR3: CASTRPGGSNQPQHF; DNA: TGTGCCAGCACCCGCCCAGGGGGGAGCAATCAGCCCCAGCATTTT
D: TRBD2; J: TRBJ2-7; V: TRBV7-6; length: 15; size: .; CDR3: CASSFETSGLYEQYF; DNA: TGTGCCAGCAGCTTCGAGACTAGCGGCCTCTACGAGCAGTACTTC
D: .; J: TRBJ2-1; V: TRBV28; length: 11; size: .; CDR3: CASSGYNEQFF; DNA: TGTGCCAGCAGTGGGTACAATGAGCAGTTCTTC
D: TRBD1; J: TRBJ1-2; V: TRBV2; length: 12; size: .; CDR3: CASSLGDRAEDF; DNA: TGTGCCAGCAGCCTCGGGGACAGGGCGGAAGATTTC
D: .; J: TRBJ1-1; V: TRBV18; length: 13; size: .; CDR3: CASSPSTNTEAFF; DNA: TGTGCCAGCTCACCCTCCACGAACACTGAAGCTTTCTTT
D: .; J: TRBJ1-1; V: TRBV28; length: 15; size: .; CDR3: CASSRQGVLNTEAFF; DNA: TGTGCCAGCAGTAGGCAGGGTGTATTGAACACTGAAGCTTTCTTT
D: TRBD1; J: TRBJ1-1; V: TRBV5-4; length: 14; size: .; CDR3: CASSSGGWNTEAFF; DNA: TGTGCCAGCAGCTCAGGGGGCTGGAACACTGAAGCTTTCTTT
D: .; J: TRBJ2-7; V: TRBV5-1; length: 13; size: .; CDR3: CASSLEGSYEQYF; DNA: TGCGCCAGCAGCTTGGAAGGGTCCTACGAGCAGTACTTC
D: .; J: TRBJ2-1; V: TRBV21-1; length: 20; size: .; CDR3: CASSKRLWLAGAVAYNEQFF; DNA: TGTGCCAGCAGCAAACGGTTGTGGCTAGCGGGAGCAGTGGCCTACAATGAGCAGTTCTTC
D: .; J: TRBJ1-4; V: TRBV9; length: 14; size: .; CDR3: CASSARGNDEKLFF; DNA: TGTGCCAGCAGTGCCAGGGGAAATGATGAAAAACTGTTTTTT
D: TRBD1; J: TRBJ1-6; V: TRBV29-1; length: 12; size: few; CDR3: CSVGDRGTPLHF; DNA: TGCAGCGTAGGGGACAGGGGGACTCCCCTCCACTTT
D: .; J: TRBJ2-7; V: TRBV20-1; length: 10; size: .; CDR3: CSAAPHPTYF; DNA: TGCAGTGCTGCCCCTCATCCTACCTACTTC
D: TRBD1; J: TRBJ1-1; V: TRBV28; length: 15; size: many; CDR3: CASSLGTALNTEAFF; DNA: TGTGCCAGCAGTTTAGGGACAGCCTTGAACACTGAAGCTTTCTTT
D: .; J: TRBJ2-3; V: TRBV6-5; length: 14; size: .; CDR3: CASSYKGGTDTQYF; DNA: TGTGCCAGCAGTTATAAAGGGGGCACAGATACGCAGTATTTT
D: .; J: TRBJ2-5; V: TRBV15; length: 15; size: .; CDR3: CATSRGISDQETQYF; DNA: TGTGCCACCAGCAGAGGGATATCGGACCAAGAGACCCAGTACTTC
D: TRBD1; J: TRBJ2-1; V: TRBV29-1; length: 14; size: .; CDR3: CSVGDRGMPNEQFF; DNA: TGCAGCGTCGGGGACAGGGGAATGCCCAATGAGCAGTTCTTC
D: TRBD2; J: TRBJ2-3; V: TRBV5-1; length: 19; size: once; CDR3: CASSLEASGSSPRTDTQYF; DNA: TGCGCCAGCAGCTTGGAAGCTAGCGGGAGCAGTCCCCGCACAGATACGCAGTATTTT
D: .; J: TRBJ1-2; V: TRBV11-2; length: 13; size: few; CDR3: CASSLAVNYGYTF; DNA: TGTGCCAGCAGCTTGGCGGTCAACTATGGCTACACCTTC
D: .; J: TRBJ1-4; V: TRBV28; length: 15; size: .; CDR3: CASSLDQGRTEKLFF; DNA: TGTGCCAGCAGTTTAGATCAGGGCCGCACTGAAAAACTGTTTTTT
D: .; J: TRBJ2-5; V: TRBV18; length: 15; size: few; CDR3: CASSPRGSPDGTQYF; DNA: TGTGCCAGCTCACCACGTGGTAGTCCGGATGGGACCCAGTACTTC
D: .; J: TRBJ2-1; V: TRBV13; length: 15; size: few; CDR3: CASSLVVGSEHEQFF; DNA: TGTGCCAGCAGCTTAGTGGTGGGTAGTGAGCATGAGCAGTTCTTC
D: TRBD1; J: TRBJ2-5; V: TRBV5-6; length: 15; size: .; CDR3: CASSLVAGGRETQYF; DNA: TGTGCCAGCAGCTTGGTCGCAGGGGGCCGGGAGACCCAGTACTTC
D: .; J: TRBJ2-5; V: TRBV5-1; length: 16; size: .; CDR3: CASRPLRSQIQETQYF; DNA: TGCGCCAGCAGACCCCTCAGATCTCAGATACAAGAGACCCAGTACTTC
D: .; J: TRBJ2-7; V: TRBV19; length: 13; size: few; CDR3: CASSITESYEQYF; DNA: TGTGCCAGTAGTATTACAGAATCCTACGAGCAGTACTTC
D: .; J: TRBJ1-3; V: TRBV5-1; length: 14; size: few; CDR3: CASSQTGDGNTIYF; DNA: TGCGCCAGCAGCCAGACAGGAGACGGAAACACCATATATTTT
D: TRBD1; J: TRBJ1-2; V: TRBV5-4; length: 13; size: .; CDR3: CASSKGQGLGYTF; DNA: TGTGCCAGCAGCAAGGGACAGGGGTTAGGCTACACCTTC
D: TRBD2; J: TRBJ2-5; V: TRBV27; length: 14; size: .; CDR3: CASNPSGGWETQYF; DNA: TGTGCCAGCAATCCCAGCGGGGGCTGGGAGACCCAGTACTTC
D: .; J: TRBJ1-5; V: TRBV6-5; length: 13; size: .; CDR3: CASSYSQEIPQHF; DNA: TGTGCCAGCAGTTACTCCCAGGAGATTCCCCAGCATTTT
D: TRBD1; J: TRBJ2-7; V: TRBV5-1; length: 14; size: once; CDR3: CASSFTGDRNEQYF; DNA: TGCGCCAGCAGCTTCACAGGGGATAGAAACGAGCAGTACTTC
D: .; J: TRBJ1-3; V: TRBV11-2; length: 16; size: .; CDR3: CASSSPFGSSGNTIYF; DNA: TGTGCCAGCAGCTCACCTTTTGGCAGCTCTGGAAACACCATATATTTT